This TCR beta chain was observed in a study of blood T cells in healthy people across ages. Study summary: In model experiments, template switching was able to capture about one barcoded beta molecule for every two T cells that were present.

Every donor gave roughly 9.2 milliliters of peripheral blood. Through a sample-barcoded 5' primer and a J-beta primer mix, a second PCR was run for about 6 to 11 cycles. TCRdb re-called the 5' RACE reads with MiXCR, one entry per CDR3 protein. The sample shows approximately 320,000 distinct CDR3 sequences, roughly 29% of them seen only once. Germline values: CDR1 DFQATT, CDR2 SNEGSKA (reference sequence). Trimming shortened V by 1 base and J by 2 bases, and 11 bases separated the two germline ends. CDR3 size: 14 residues. The chain links TRBV20-1 to TRBJ2-5; possible D gene TRBD2, 5 bases. The TCR originated in a woman in her 70s in good health. The source material was blood. The CDR3 sequence is CSARALVPQETQYF. The CDR3 DNA sequence: TGCAGTGCTAGAGCACTAGTCCCACAAGAGACCCAGTACTTC.